The entry below gives a single T cell receptor beta chain sequence along with its context. The antigen is not known. These data belong to a study of monozygotic twins with inflammatory bowel disease. The study, taken as a whole, reports: The analysis did not separate different T cell subtypes. Against healthy co-twins, IBD patients had lower TCRbeta diversity (measured by inverse Simpson).

Via template switching, UMIs carrying a 6-nucleotide sample barcode were introduced. From the 5' RACE reads, TCRdb lists one entry per CDR3 protein and no DNA. This listing includes about 300,000 distinct CDR3 sequences. This CDR3 spans 16 amino acids. The germline V gene encodes CDR1 SGHAT and CDR2 FQNNGV. V gene TRBV11-2 combines with J gene TRBJ2-3. The origin of this receptor is a human donor with ulcerative colitis or Crohn's disease, or a healthy co-twin of an affected twin (not recorded which). Sequencing was carried out using blood. The CDR3: CASSLEGTSSTDTQYF.